The 27 T cell receptor beta chains in this list originate from one sample, sequenced in a study of T-cell reconstitution after alpha-beta-depleted transplantation in children. Construction of the TCRbeta library involved unique molecular identifiers. TCRdb fed the PCR reads into MiXCR, producing one record per CDR3 protein. Of some 600,000 distinct CDR3 sequences in the sample, 10% to 15% were seen once. The sample here was PBMCs, mostly from graft donor cells, taken 360 days after TCRalphabeta/CD19-depleted stem cell transplant. The receptors shown here come from a male patient between 10 and 17 years old who had a stem cell transplant for acute myeloid leukemia, so the T cells may come from the graft donor.

The chain combines TRBV12-3 or TRBV12-4 with TRBJ2-5; TRBD2 aligns across 13 bases. The CDR3 length is 18 residues. V was pared by 4 bases and J by 3 bases, with 11 bases of the junction left unmatched. CDR3 DNA sequence: TGTGCCAGCAGTTGGACGGGACTAGCGGGACCCTTAAAAGAGACCCAGTACTTC. Encoded protein: CASSWTGLAGPLKETQYF.

This clonotype was observed a handful of times. The V and J genes are TRBV4-1 and TRBJ2-7; 9 bases are shared with TRBD1. This CDR3 spans 15 amino acids. Germline CDR1 and CDR2: MGHRA and YSYEKL. The V and J ends lost 5 bases and 0 bases, in that order; junction bases with no gene match: 5. The CDR3 loop is CASSGRDRDSYEQYF. CDR3 bases: TGCGCCAGCAGCGGCCGGGACAGGGACTCCTACGAGCAGTACTTC.

The rearrangement uses TRBV7-9 and TRBJ2-1; D not certain. Trimming shortened V by 5 bases and J by 4 bases, and 9 bases separated the two germline ends. This CDR3 region has 13 residues. Per the germline V gene, CDR1 is SEHNR and CDR2 is FQNEAQ (reference sequence). CDR3 nucleotides: TGTGCCAGCAGCCTTTCAGTGTACAATGAGCAGTTCTTC. Its translation: CASSLSVYNEQFF.

The chain uses TRBV20-1 and TRBJ2-3; perhaps TRBD2 as D (6 bases). CDR3 length: 14 amino acids. The germline gives CDR1 DFQATT, CDR2 SNEGSKA (reference sequence). The V end was cut by 6 bases, the J end by 4 bases, with 17 bases between. This CDR3 reads CSASRDPGADTQYF. As DNA, the CDR3 is TGCAGTGCATCCCGGGACCCGGGGGCAGATACGCAGTATTTT.

This clonotype appeared a few times. The chain has TRBV20-1 and TRBJ2-7, with D tentatively TRBD1 (5 bases). The germline V gene has CDR1 DFQATT and CDR2 SNEGSKA (reference sequence). Trimming removed 6 bases at V and 0 bases at J, with 15 bases between. The CDR3 loop spans 14 amino acids. The DNA of the CDR3 is TGCAGTGCGCGACGACAGTTGAGCTCCTACGAGCAGTACTTC. This sequence encodes CSARRQLSSYEQYF.

The chain has TRBV29-1 and TRBJ2-2; 8 positions agree with TRBD2. Germline V gene data show CDR1 as SQVTM and CDR2 as ANQGSEA. This CDR3 contains 14 residues. V was clipped by 3 bases and J by 3 bases; unmatched bases: 3. CDR3 bases: TGCAGCGTTGAGACCGGGAGGGACACCGGGGAGCTGTTTTTT. Translating gives CSVETGRDTGELFF.

This clonotype was counted between two and nine times. The germline gene is not matched at one end of the junction; a read error may be the cause. The rearrangement links TRBV10-3 to TRBJ2-2; TRBD2 aligns across 7 bases. The CDR3 has 18 amino acids. The germline V gene encodes CDR1 ENHRY and CDR2 SYGVKD. DNA for the CDR3: TGTGCCATCACTGAGCGGGATCAAGCTGGCGCGAACACCGGGGAGCTGTTTTTT. It is translated as CAITERDQAGANTGELFF.

The chain combines TRBV10-3 with TRBJ1-1; maybe TRBD1 (6 bases). V was trimmed by 2 bases and J by 6 bases, leaving 10 bases between them. CDR1 is ENHRY, CDR2 SYGVKD, per germline. The CDR3 covers 13 residues. CDR3 region: CAISETNRAEAFF. The CDR3 region has the DNA TGTGCCATCAGTGAGACCAACAGGGCTGAAGCTTTCTTT.

About this clonotype: Its ends do not fully match the called genes, so a read error is possible. V is TRBV12-3 or TRBV12-4 and J is TRBJ1-5; D ambiguous. The CDR3 spans 13 residues. The CDR3 DNA follows: TGTGCCAGCAGTTTAATTAGCGATCAGCCCCAGCATTTT. This sequence encodes CASSLISDQPQHF.

The chain combines TRBV5-1 with TRBJ2-7, with 14 positions matching TRBD2. V was clipped by 0 bases and J by 7 bases; unmatched bases: 6. Germline V CDR1 and CDR2: SGHRS, YFSETQ. The CDR3 is 16 residues long. The CDR3 reads CASSLGWTSGRNEQYF. In nucleotides, the CDR3 is TGCGCCAGCAGCTTGGGATGGACTAGCGGGAGGAATGAGCAGTACTTC.

Many counts were recorded for this clonotype. This rearrangement joins TRBV28 to TRBJ2-7, with a possible D match to TRBD2 (6 bases). Germline V gene lookup returns CDR1 MDHEN and CDR2 SYDVKM. The CDR3 sequence is 14 residues long. Between the trimmed V and J ends, which lost 7 bases and 3 bases, there was a span of 16 bases. The CDR3 reads CASKARDFHYEQYF. The CDR3 bases are TGTGCCAGCAAAGCCCGGGACTTCCACTACGAGCAGTACTTC.

This clonotype was observed many times. The chain carries TRBV12-3 or TRBV12-4 and TRBJ2-3; D might be TRBD2 (5 bases). Trimming stripped 2 bases from V and 0 bases from J, with 9 bases between. CDR3 length: 15 amino acids. In DNA form, the CDR3 reads TGTGCCAGCAGTTTATTCGGGATTAGCACAGATACGCAGTATTTT. Protein: CASSLFGISTDTQYF.

This clonotype turned up a few times. CDR3 loop: CASSEGTARNSPLHF. The DNA of the CDR3 is TGCGCCAGCAGTGAGGGGACCGCTAGGAATTCACCCCTCCACTTT. The chain couples TRBV10-2 to TRBJ1-6; D may be TRBD1 (5 bases). V lost 2 bases and J lost 7, with 12 bases in between. Germline CDR1 and CDR2: WSHSY and SAAADI. This CDR3 contains 15 residues.

The CDR3 DNA reads as TGTGCCAGCAGCCAAGAAGGGTCAGCGGGAGTTTTAGATACGCAGTATTTT. This translates into CASSQEGSAGVLDTQYF. This sequence joins TRBV4-2 and TRBJ2-3, with 8 bases that match TRBD2. Per germline, CDR1 LGHNA and CDR2 YNFKEQ. The CDR3 totals 17 residues. Trimming cost V 0 bases and J 5 bases; bases outside gene matches: 10.

This clonotype has a handful of counts. The chain carries TRBV7-8 and TRBJ1-1; D is undetermined. From germline, CDR1 is SGHVS and CDR2 FQNEAQ. The V end was cut by 3 bases, the J end by 0 bases, with 14 bases between. The CDR3 loop spans 16 amino acids. This CDR3 is CASSLNRPGMNTEAFF. DNA for the CDR3: TGTGCCAGCAGCTTGAATCGTCCGGGTATGAACACTGAAGCTTTCTTT.

This clonotype was found many times. The chain joins TRBV28 to TRBJ2-5, with D unclear. The germline V gene encodes CDR1 MDHEN and CDR2 SYDVKM. V was cut by 3 bases and J by 5 bases, with 10 bases left in between. The CDR3 contains 13 residues. CDR3 DNA: TGTGCCAGCAGTTTCTCCGTCGGGGAGACCCAGTACTTC. This gives the protein CASSFSVGETQYF.

The sample holds many counts of this clonotype. This rearrangement joins TRBV4-2 to TRBJ2-1; no definite D call. The CDR3 runs to 15 residues. Germline V CDR1 and CDR2: LGHNA, YNFKEQ. V lost 1 base, J lost 0 bases, and 7 bases lay in between. The CDR3 loop is CASSQAPFSYNEQFF. The CDR3 DNA sequence: TGTGCCAGCAGCCAAGCACCATTCTCCTACAATGAGCAGTTCTTC.

The V and J genes are TRBV4-3 and TRBJ2-3, with 7 bases matching TRBD2. Germline V gene sequence: CDR1 LGHNA, CDR2 YSLEER. V trimming: 0 bases; J trimming: 2 bases; junction bases outside the gene matches: 11. The CDR3 loop spans 18 amino acids. Written as DNA, the CDR3 is TGCGCCAGCAGCCAAGATGGGCTGCGGGAGAGGAACACAGATACGCAGTATTTT. It codes for CASSQDGLRERNTDTQYF.

This clonotype turned up a few times. This chain joins TRBV28 and TRBJ1-2; 10 positions agree with TRBD1. This CDR3 comprises 15 residues. Germline trimming cut 6 bases from V and 7 bases from J; bases unmatched to any gene: 11. Germline V CDR1 and CDR2: MDHEN, SYDVKM. The CDR3 DNA reads TGTGCCAGCAGCGATCCGGGACAGGGGAGTTTTGGCTACACCTTC. Protein: CASSDPGQGSFGYTF.

The chain combines TRBV6-1 with TRBJ1-5; TRBD1 aligns across 8 bases. The ends lost 5 bases at V and 1 base at J; junction bases unmatched: 7. This CDR3 is built from 16 residues. The germline gives CDR1 MNHNS, CDR2 SASEGT. The CDR3 DNA sequence: TGTGCCAGCAGTATTAATGGGGACAGGAGCAATCAGCCCCAGCATTTT. Amino acid sequence: CASSINGDRSNQPQHF.

This rearrangement joins TRBV30 to TRBJ2-1, with 7 bases fitting TRBD2. The junction had 17 bases not matched to a gene; V was cut back by 2 bases and J by 7 bases. This CDR3 has 17 amino acids. Germline V gene data show CDR1 as GTSNPN and CDR2 as SVGIG (reference sequence). The CDR3 bases are TGTGCCTGGAGTAATAGCGGGTTATCGACCTTATGGAATGAGCAGTTCTTC. Its protein product is CAWSNSGLSTLWNEQFF.

V is TRBV7-3 and J is TRBJ2-2; possible D gene TRBD1, 5 bases. In germline, CDR1 is SGHTA, CDR2 FQGTGA. CDR3 length equals 16 residues. Trimming stripped 3 bases from V and 1 base from J, with 12 bases between. CDR3 nucleotide sequence: TGTGCCAGCAGCTTCTTTCTACAGGAGAACACCGGGGAGCTGTTTTTT. It encodes CASSFFLQENTGELFF.

The rearrangement joins TRBV7-9 to TRBJ2-5; the D gene could be TRBD1 or TRBD2 (6 bases each). The ends were cut back, 0 bases at V and 5 bases at J, with 13 bases in the middle. CDR1 is SEHNR and CDR2 is FQNEAQ in the germline V gene (reference sequence). There are 15 residues in the CDR3. In DNA form, the CDR3 reads TGTGCCAGCAGCTTAGCCCTCGAAGGGGGGGAGACCCAGTACTTC. Translating gives CASSLALEGGETQYF.

This clonotype occurred many times. The rearrangement uses TRBV14 and TRBJ2-1; no reliable D call. CDR1 and CDR2 (germline): SGHDN, FVKESK. Trimming removed 1 base from V and 0 bases from J, with 10 bases in between. This CDR3 region has 16 residues. The CDR3 DNA reads as TGTGCCAGCAGCCAAGGTTTGGCGAGCTCCTACAATGAGCAGTTCTTC. It encodes CASSQGLASSYNEQFF.

The sample holds many counts of this clonotype. V gene TRBV28 combines with J gene TRBJ2-7, with 7 bases lining up with TRBD1. Germline V lookup: CDR1 MDHEN, CDR2 SYDVKM. The CDR3 is 15 amino acids. V shed 3 bases, J shed 0 bases, and the junction held 5 bases outside the gene matches. CDR3 nucleotides: TGTGCCAGCAGTTTCCGGGACAGAGTCTCCTACGAGCAGTACTTC. Translating it yields CASSFRDRVSYEQYF.

This clonotype was seen many times. The J gene is TRBJ1-4, the V gene TRBV5-1; no clear D gene. The V end was cut by 4 bases, the J end by 4 bases, with 17 bases between. This CDR3 is 16 amino acids long. CDR1 is SGHRS and CDR2 is YFSETQ in the germline V gene. CDR3 sequence: CASSPTPKLRNEKLFF. As DNA, the CDR3 is TGCGCCAGCAGCCCAACCCCGAAGCTCCGTAATGAAAAACTGTTTTTT.

The chain combines TRBV29-1 with TRBJ2-6; TRBD2 matches 13 bases. The length of the CDR3 is 23 residues. Germline V gives CDR1 SQVTM, CDR2 ANQGSEA. V shed 0 bases, J shed 0 bases, and the junction held 17 bases outside the gene matches. The CDR3 DNA follows: TGCAGCGTTGAAGATCACGAAGAAAGGGGGACTAGCGGGATTGCCTCTGGGGCCAACGTCCTGACTTTC. Translating gives CSVEDHEERGTSGIASGANVLTF. Full variable domain (missing parts from reference TRBV29-1 and TRBJ2-6): SAVISQKPSRDICQRGTSLTIQCQVDSQVTMMFWYRQQPGQSLTLIATANQGSEATYESGFVIDKFPISRPNLTFSTLTVSNMSPEDSSIYLCSVEDHEERGTSGIASGANVLTFGAGSRLTVL.